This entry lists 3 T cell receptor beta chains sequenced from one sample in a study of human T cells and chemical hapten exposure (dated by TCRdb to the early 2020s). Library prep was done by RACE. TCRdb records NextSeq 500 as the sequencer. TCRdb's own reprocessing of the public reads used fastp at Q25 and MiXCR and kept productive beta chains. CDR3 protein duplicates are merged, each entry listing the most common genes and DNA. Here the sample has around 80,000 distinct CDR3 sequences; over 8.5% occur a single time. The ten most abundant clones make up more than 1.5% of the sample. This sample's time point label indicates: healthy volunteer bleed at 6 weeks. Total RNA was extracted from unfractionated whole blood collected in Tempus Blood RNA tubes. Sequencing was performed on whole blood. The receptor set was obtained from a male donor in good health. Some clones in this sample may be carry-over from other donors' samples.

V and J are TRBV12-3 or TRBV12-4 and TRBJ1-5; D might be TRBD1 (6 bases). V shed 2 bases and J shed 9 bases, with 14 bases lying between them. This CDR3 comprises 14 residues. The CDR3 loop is CASSLRTDFRPQHF. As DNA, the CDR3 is TGTGCCAGCAGTTTACGGACAGATTTTCGGCCCCAGCATTTT.

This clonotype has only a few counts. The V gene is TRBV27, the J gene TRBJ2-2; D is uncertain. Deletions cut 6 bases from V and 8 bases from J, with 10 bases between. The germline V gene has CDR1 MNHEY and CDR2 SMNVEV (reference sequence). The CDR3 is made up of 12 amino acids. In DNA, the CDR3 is TGTGCCAGCAGCCCCGTAAGAGGGGAGCTGTTTTTT. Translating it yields CASSPVRGELFF.

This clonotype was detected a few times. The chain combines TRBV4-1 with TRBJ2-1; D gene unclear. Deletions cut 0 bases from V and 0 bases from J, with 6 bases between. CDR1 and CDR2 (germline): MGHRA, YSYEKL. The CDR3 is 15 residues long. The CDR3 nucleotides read TGCGCCAGCAGCCAAGACTCGAGCTCCTACAATGAGCAGTTCTTC. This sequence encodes CASSQDSSSYNEQFF.